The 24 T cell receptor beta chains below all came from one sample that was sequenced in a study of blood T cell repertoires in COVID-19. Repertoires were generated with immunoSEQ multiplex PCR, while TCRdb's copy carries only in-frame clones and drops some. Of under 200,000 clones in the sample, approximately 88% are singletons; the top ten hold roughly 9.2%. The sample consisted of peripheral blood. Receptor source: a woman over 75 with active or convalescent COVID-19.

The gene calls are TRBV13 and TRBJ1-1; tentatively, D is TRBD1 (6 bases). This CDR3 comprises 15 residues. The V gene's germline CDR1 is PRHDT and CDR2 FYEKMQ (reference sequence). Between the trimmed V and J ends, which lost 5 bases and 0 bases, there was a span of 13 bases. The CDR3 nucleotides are TGTGCCAGCAGCCGGATAACAGGGCTGAACACTGAAGCTTTCTTT. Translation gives CASSRITGLNTEAFF.

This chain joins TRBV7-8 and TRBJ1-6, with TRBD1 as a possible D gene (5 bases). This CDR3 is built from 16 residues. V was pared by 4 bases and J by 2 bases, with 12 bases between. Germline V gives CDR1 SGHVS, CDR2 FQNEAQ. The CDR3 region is CASSSQGPTYNSPLHF. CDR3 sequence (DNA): TGTGCCAGCAGCTCCCAGGGCCCTACCTATAATTCACCCCTCCACTTT.

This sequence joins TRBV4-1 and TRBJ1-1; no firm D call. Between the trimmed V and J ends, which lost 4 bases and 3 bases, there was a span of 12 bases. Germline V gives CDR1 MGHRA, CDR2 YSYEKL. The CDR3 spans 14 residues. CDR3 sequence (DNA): TGCGCCAGCAGCCCCTCAGAGGGTTACACTGAAGCTTTCTTT. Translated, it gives CASSPSEGYTEAFF.

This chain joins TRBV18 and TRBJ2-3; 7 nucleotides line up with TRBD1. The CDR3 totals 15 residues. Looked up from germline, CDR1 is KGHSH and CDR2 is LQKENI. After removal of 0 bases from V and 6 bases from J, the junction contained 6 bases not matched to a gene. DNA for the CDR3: TGTGCCAGCTCACCACCGACAGGGAAGAAGGATACGCAGTATTTT. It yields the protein CASSPPTGKKDTQYF.

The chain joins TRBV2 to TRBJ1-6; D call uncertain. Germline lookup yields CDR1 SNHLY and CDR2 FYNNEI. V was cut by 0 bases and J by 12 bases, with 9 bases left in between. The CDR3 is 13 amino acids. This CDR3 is CASSEARLEPLHF. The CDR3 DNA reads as TGTGCCAGCAGTGAAGCGAGGTTGGAACCCCTCCACTTT.

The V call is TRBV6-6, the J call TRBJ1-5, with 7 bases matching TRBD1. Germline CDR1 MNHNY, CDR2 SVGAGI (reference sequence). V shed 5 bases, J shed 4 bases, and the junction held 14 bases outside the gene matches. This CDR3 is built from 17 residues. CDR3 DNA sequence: TGTGCCAGCAGTCCCCCCCCGCCAGGGGGTGATAATCAGCCCCAGCATTTT. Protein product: CASSPPPPGGDNQPQHF.

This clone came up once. CDR3 residues: CASSQGQGHQPQHF. In DNA, the CDR3 is TGTGCCAGCAGCCAGGGACAGGGCCATCAGCCCCAGCATTTT. The V gene is TRBV7-2, the J gene TRBJ1-5, with 9 nucleotides matching TRBD1. CDR3 length: 14 residues. CDR1 SGHTA and CDR2 FQGNSA come from the germline V gene. V lost 5 bases and J lost 5; bases outside the gene matches: 4.

This CDR3 is CASSSGRDRVRETQYF. CDR3 DNA sequence: TGCGCCAGCAGCTCTGGGAGGGACAGGGTACGAGAGACCCAGTACTTC. The rearrangement joins TRBV5-1 to TRBJ2-5; 9 nucleotides agree with TRBD1. Germline CDR1 and CDR2: SGHRS and YFSETQ. The CDR3 is made up of 16 amino acids. With V trimmed by 3 bases and J by 4 bases, 10 bases remained unmatched.

In DNA, the CDR3 is TGTGCCAGTAGTATACCGGAGACAGATACGCAGTATTTT. It yields the protein CASSIPETDTQYF. The rearrangement joins TRBV19 to TRBJ2-3; no definite D call. Looked up from germline, CDR1 is LNHDA and CDR2 is SQIVND (reference sequence). V was trimmed by 2 bases and J by 3 bases, leaving 6 bases between them. The CDR3 extends over 13 amino acids.

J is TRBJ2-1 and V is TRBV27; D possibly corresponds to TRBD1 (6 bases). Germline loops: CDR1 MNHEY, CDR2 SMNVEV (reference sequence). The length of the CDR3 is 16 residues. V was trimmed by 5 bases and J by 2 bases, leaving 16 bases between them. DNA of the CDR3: TGTGCCAGCAGTCCCGACGGCAGGGGAACCTACAATGAGCAGTTCTTC. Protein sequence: CASSPDGRGTYNEQFF.

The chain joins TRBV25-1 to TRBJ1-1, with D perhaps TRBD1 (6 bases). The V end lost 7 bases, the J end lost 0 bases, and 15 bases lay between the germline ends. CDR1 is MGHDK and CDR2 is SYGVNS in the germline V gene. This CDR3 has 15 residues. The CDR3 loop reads CASTSDRRLNTEAFF. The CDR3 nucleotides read TGTGCCAGCACATCGGACAGACGTCTGAACACTGAAGCTTTCTTT.

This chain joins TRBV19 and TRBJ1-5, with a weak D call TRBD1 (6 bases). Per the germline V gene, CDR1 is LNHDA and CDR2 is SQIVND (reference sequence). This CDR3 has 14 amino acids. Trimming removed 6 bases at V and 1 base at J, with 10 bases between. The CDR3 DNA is TGTGCCAGTAGATACAGGGACAGCAATCAGCCCCAGCATTTT. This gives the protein CASRYRDSNQPQHF.

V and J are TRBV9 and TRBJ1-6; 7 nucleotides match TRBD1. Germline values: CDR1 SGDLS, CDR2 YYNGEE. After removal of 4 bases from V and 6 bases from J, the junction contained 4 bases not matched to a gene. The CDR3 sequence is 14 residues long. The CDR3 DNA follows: TGTGCCAGCAGCCCTACAGGGGTTAATTCACCCCTCCACTTT. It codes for CASSPTGVNSPLHF.

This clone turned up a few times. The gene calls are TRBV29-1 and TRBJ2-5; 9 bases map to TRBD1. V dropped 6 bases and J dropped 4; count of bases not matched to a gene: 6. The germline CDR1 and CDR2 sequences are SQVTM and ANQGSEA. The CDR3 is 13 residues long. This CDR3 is CSVSRDRAETQYF. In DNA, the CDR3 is TGCAGCGTCTCCAGGGACAGGGCAGAGACCCAGTACTTC.

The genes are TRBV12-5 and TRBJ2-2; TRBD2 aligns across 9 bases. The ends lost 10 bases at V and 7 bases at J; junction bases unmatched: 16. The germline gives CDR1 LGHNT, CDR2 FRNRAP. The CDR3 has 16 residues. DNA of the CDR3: TGTGCTACCACACCCTACGGCGGGGGGGCTGTCGGGGAGCTGTTTTTT. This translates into CATTPYGGGAVGELFF.

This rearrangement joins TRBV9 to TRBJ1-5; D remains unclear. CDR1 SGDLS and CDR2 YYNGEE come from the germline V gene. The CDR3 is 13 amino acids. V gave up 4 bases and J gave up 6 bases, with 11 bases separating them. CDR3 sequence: CASSPQGGQPQHF. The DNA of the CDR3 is TGTGCCAGCAGCCCCCAAGGAGGTCAGCCCCAGCATTTT.

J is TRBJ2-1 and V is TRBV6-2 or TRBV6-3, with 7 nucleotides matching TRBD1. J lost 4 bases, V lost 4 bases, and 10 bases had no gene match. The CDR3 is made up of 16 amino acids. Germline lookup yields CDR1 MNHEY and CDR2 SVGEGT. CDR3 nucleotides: TGTGCCAGCAGTTCGAGAGACAGGGTAGGGTACAATGAGCAGTTCTTC. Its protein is CASSSRDRVGYNEQFF.

CDR3 in amino acids: CASSVYRAPNTEAFF. The CDR3 DNA is TGTGCCAGCTCAGTCTACAGGGCACCGAACACTGAAGCTTTCTTT. V usage is TRBV18 and J usage is TRBJ1-1; possibly TRBD1 for D (6 bases). Germline V gene lookup returns CDR1 KGHSH and CDR2 LQKENI. This CDR3 region has 15 residues. V shed 5 bases and J shed 1 base, with 14 bases lying between them.

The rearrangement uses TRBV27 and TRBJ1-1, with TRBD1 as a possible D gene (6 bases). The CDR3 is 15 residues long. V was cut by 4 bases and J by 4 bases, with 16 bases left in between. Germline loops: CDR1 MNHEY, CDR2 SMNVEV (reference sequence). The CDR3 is CASSSSGVVGTEAFF. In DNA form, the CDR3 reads TGTGCCAGCAGTTCTTCAGGGGTAGTTGGCACTGAAGCTTTCTTT.

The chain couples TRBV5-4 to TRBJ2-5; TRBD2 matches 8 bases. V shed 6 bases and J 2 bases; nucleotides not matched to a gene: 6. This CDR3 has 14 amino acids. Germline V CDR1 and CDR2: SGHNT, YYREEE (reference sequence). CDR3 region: CASTSGGVQETQYF. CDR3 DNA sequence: TGTGCCAGCACCTCGGGGGGGGTTCAAGAGACCCAGTACTTC.

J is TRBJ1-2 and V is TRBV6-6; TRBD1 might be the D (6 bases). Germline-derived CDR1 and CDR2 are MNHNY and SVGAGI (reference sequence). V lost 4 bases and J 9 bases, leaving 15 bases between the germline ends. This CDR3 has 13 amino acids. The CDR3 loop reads CASSSTDSNRYTF. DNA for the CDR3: TGTGCCAGCAGTTCCACGGACAGTAATCGCTACACCTTC.

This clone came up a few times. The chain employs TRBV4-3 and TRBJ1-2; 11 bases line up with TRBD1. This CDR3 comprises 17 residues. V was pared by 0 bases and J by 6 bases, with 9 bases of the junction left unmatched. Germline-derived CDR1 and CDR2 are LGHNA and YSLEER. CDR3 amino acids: CASSQDFTGQGGNGYTF. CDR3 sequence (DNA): TGCGCCAGCAGCCAAGATTTTACGGGACAGGGGGGAAATGGCTACACCTTC.

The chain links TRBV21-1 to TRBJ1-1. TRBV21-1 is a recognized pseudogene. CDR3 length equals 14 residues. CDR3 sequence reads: CASIPPGMNTEAFF. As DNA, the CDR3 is TGTGCCAGCATCCCTCCGGGTATGAACACTGAAGCTTTCTTT.

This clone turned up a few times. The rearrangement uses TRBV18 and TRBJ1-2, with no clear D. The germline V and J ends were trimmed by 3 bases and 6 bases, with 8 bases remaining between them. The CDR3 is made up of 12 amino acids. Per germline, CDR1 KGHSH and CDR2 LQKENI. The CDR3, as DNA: TGTGCCAGCTCACCGAGACTAGATGGCTACACCTTC. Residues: CASSPRLDGYTF.